Following are 13 T cell receptor beta chains from one sample sequenced in a study of CD4 T cells in relation to SARS-CoV-2 and coronaviruses. CD4+ T cells from unexposed donors were obtained before the COVID-19 pandemic (2011-2018). CD4+ T cells were isolated from the cells after around 10 days of culture. Generated by immunoSEQ multiplex PCR, the TCRdb table keeps only in-frame clones and is missing some. The sample includes about 18,000 clones, approximately 80% seen only once; the top ten take under 35%. These receptors have no identified antigens. Material for sequencing was CD4+ T cells from PBMCs, cultured in vitro. The receptors were sampled from a human donor in good health.

The chain uses TRBV6-6 and TRBJ1-2; possible D gene TRBD1, 6 bases. The CDR3 is 14 residues long. Germline lookup yields CDR1 MNHNY and CDR2 SVGAGI (reference sequence). V was cut by 4 bases and J by 2 bases, with 11 bases left in between. The DNA of the CDR3 is TGTGCCAGCAGTTCGCGGACAGAAAACTATGGCTACACCTTC. Translation gives CASSSRTENYGYTF.

This chain uses TRBV6-5 with TRBJ1-1; no reliable D call. Germline V gene lookup returns CDR1 MNHEY and CDR2 SVGAGI. V lost 1 base and J 6 bases, leaving 6 bases between the germline ends. The CDR3 is made up of 12 amino acids. CDR3 region: CASSYFGAEAFF. Here the CDR3 DNA reads TGTGCCAGCAGTTACTTTGGGGCTGAAGCTTTCTTT.

This clone counts as medium-sized. This rearrangement joins TRBV19 to TRBJ2-7; D possibly corresponds to TRBD2 (5 bases). V was shortened by 3 bases and J by 2 bases, with 14 bases between the two germline ends. The CDR3 has 15 amino acids. Per the germline V gene, CDR1 is LNHDA and CDR2 is SQIVND (reference sequence). CDR3 loop: CASSMPGMSPYEQYF. The CDR3 DNA reads as TGTGCCAGTAGTATGCCCGGGATGAGTCCCTACGAGCAGTACTTC.

J is TRBJ2-2 and V is TRBV6-6; 8 bases are shared with TRBD2. J gave up 5 bases and V 8 bases, and 13 bases lay outside the gene matches. Germline V gene lookup returns CDR1 MNHNY and CDR2 SVGAGI (reference sequence). This CDR3 comprises 16 residues. The CDR3 DNA follows: TGTGCCAGCTCATTTAGCGGGGACCCTCGGACCGGGGAGCTGTTTTTT. It codes for CASSFSGDPRTGELFF.

V gene TRBV9 combines with J gene TRBJ1-4; D is uncertain. The CDR3 runs 15 residues. CDR1 and CDR2 (germline): SGDLS, YYNGEE. Trimming cost V 0 bases and J 0 bases, with 6 bases left between them. The CDR3 reads CASSVGSATNEKLFF. The CDR3, as DNA: TGTGCCAGCAGCGTAGGGTCGGCAACTAATGAAAAACTGTTTTTT.

J is TRBJ2-1 and V is TRBV5-1, with D perhaps being TRBD1 or TRBD2 (6 bases each). There are 15 residues in the CDR3. The germline V and J ends were trimmed by 0 bases and 4 bases, with 11 bases remaining between them. Germline V gene data show CDR1 as SGHRS and CDR2 as YFSETQ. The CDR3 DNA is TGCGCCAGCAGCTTGGCAGGGGACTTATACAATGAGCAGTTCTTC. It encodes CASSLAGDLYNEQFF. The variable domain in full, with the rest retrieved from reference TRBV5-1 and TRBJ2-1, is KAGVTQTPRYLIKTRGQQVTLSCSPISGHRSVSWYQQTPGQGLQFLFEYFSETQRNKGNFPGRFSGRQFSNSRSEMNVSTLELGDSALYLCASSLAGDLYNEQFFGPGTRLTVL.

The chain uses TRBV9 and TRBJ2-7, with unresolved D. CDR1 and CDR2 from the germline V gene are SGDLS and YYNGEE. Trimming pared 1 base from V and 1 base from J, leaving 9 bases between. The CDR3 extends over 14 amino acids. The CDR3 bases are TGTGCCAGCAGCGTATCTCAGCTGTCCTACGAGCAGTACTTC. It encodes CASSVSQLSYEQYF.

The V gene is TRBV29-1, the J gene TRBJ2-7; 12 bases are a match to TRBD2. CDR1 is SQVTM and CDR2 is ANQGSEA in the germline V gene. The V and J ends lost 6 bases and 2 bases, in that order; junction bases with no gene match: 5. This CDR3 has 14 residues. CDR3 sequence reads: CSVTLAGGTYEQYF. The CDR3, as DNA: TGCAGCGTGACCCTAGCGGGGGGGACCTACGAGCAGTACTTC.

This clone was seen only a few times. V and J are TRBV5-1 and TRBJ2-1; 13 nucleotides match TRBD2. Germline V gene lookup returns CDR1 SGHRS and CDR2 YFSETQ. This CDR3 comprises 14 residues. The V and J ends lost 4 bases and 9 bases, in that order; junction bases with no gene match: 4. For the CDR3, the DNA is TGCGCCAGCAGCGGGACTAGCGGGAACAGTGAGCAGTTCTTC. It encodes CASSGTSGNSEQFF.

J is TRBJ1-5 and V is TRBV28; no definite D call. The CDR3 has 12 residues. V gave up 2 bases and J gave up 6 bases, with 5 bases separating them. Germline V gene lookup returns CDR1 MDHEN and CDR2 SYDVKM. The CDR3, as DNA: TGTGCCAGCAGTTTAATAACTCAGCCCCAGCATTTT. Translating it yields CASSLITQPQHF.

This clone was seen only once. V is TRBV6-4 and J is TRBJ2-6, with 10 bases lining up with TRBD2. This CDR3 spans 16 amino acids. The junction had 5 bases not matched to a gene; V was cut back by 7 bases and J by 2 bases. Germline assignment: CDR1 MRHNA and CDR2 SNTAGT. For the CDR3, the DNA is TGTGCCAGCACTGCCCTAGCGGGAGCTGGGGCCAACGTCCTGACTTTC. This codes for CASTALAGAGANVLTF.

This rearrangement joins TRBV9 to TRBJ2-2; TRBD2 matches at 12 bases. Per germline, CDR1 SGDLS and CDR2 YYNGEE. CDR3 size: 14 residues. The V gene end was trimmed by 6 bases and the J gene end by 5 bases; junction bases not matched to a gene: 2. The CDR3 DNA reads as TGTGCCAGCACCCTAGCGGGAGGGACCGGGGAGCTGTTTTTT. Translating gives CASTLAGGTGELFF. The variable domain in full, completed from reference TRBV9 and TRBJ2-2, reads DSGVTQTPKHLITATGQRVTLRCSPRSGDLSVYWYQQSLDQGLQFLIQYYNGEERAKGNILERFSAQQFPDLHSELNLSSLELGDSALYFCASTLAGGTGELFFGEGSRLTVL.

The sample holds one count of this clone. The rearrangement uses TRBV5-1 and TRBJ2-7, with 7 bases matching TRBD2. Germline CDR1 is SGHRS and CDR2 is YFSETQ. CDR3 length: 15 amino acids. V lost 0 bases to trimming and J lost 6 bases; unmatched junction nucleotides: 9. This CDR3 is CASSLDGGGPFEQYF. The CDR3 DNA is TGCGCCAGCAGCTTGGATGGGGGAGGGCCTTTCGAGCAGTACTTC.